This is a list of T cell receptor beta chains from one sample in a study of read filtering for tumor transcriptome and immune sequencing. Via MiXCR, TCRdb re-called the reads, giving one row per CDR3 protein. The sample includes some 50,000 distinct CDR3 sequences, about 20% of them seen just once. Specimen: a population of CD138-negative cells sorted from bone marrow. The receptors here all came from a donor at least 40 years old with multiple myeloma. The CDR3 runs from the conserved cysteine through the conserved F or W. Each record gives: J gene, clone size, D gene, CDR3 length, V gene, CDR3 DNA, CDR3 protein. The D gene is left open where the match is weak. The size of a clone is reported for some rows only, either as once, few or many, or as a class for expanded clones.

J gene: TRBJ1-4
clone size: many
D gene: .
CDR3 length: 14
V gene: TRBV7-2
CDR3 DNA: TGTGCCAGTGGGGGCGATAGGCCTAATGAAAAACTGTTTTTT
CDR3 protein: CASGGDRPNEKLFF

J gene: TRBJ2-7
clone size: many
D gene: .
CDR3 length: 13
V gene: TRBV29-1
CDR3 DNA: TGCAGCGTTGCTCGGCAGCCCACCTACGAGCAGTACTTC
CDR3 protein: CSVARQPTYEQYF

J gene: TRBJ2-1
clone size: many
D gene: TRBD2
CDR3 length: 13
V gene: TRBV20-1
CDR3 DNA: TGCAGTGCTAGTAGCGGGAGTCACTATGAGCAGTTCTTC
CDR3 protein: CSASSGSHYEQFF

J gene: TRBJ2-1
clone size: many
D gene: .
CDR3 length: 12
V gene: TRBV19
CDR3 DNA: TGTGCCAGTAGTATCAGGGGCAATGAGCAGTTCTTC
CDR3 protein: CASSIRGNEQFF

J gene: TRBJ2-1
clone size: many
D gene: .
CDR3 length: 16
V gene: TRBV9
CDR3 DNA: TGTGCCAGCAGCGTAGTCCCCGGGGCACTGTACAATGAGCAGTTCTTC
CDR3 protein: CASSVVPGALYNEQFF

J gene: TRBJ1-1
clone size: many
D gene: .
CDR3 length: 14
V gene: TRBV4-2
CDR3 DNA: TGTGCCAGCAGCCCCGAGACGGGGAACACTGAAGCTTTCTTT
CDR3 protein: CASSPETGNTEAFF

J gene: TRBJ1-2
clone size: many
D gene: .
CDR3 length: 14
V gene: TRBV28
CDR3 DNA: TGTGCCAGCAAGCCTGGGACGCAGAACTATGGCTACACCTTC
CDR3 protein: CASKPGTQNYGYTF

J gene: TRBJ2-2
clone size: many
D gene: .
CDR3 length: 13
V gene: TRBV28
CDR3 DNA: TGTGCCAGCACCCAACTGAACACCGGGGAGCTGTTTTTT
CDR3 protein: CASTQLNTGELFF

J gene: TRBJ2-6
clone size: many
D gene: .
CDR3 length: 15
V gene: TRBV7-9
CDR3 DNA: TGTGCCAGCAGCTTATCGCCTTCTGGGGCCAACGTCCTGACTTTC
CDR3 protein: CASSLSPSGANVLTF

J gene: TRBJ2-2
clone size: many
D gene: .
CDR3 length: 13
V gene: TRBV5-5
CDR3 DNA: TGTGCCAGCAGCTCCGTTTTCACCGGGGAGCTGTTTTTT
CDR3 protein: CASSSVFTGELFF

J gene: TRBJ2-3
clone size: many
D gene: TRBD1
CDR3 length: 17
V gene: TRBV24-1
CDR3 DNA: TGTGCCACCAGTGATTATCCCCGGGACAGGGGGGCAGATACGCAGTATTTT
CDR3 protein: CATSDYPRDRGADTQYF

J gene: TRBJ1-2
clone size: many
D gene: TRBD1
CDR3 length: 14
V gene: TRBV27
CDR3 DNA: TGTGCCACCTATTCAAGACAGGGGGCGAGGGGCTACACCTTC
CDR3 protein: CATYSRQGARGYTF

J gene: TRBJ2-4
clone size: many
D gene: .
CDR3 length: 11
V gene: TRBV28
CDR3 DNA: TGTGCCACAGGGACCGGAAACATTCAGTACTTC
CDR3 protein: CATGTGNIQYF

J gene: TRBJ2-5
clone size: many
D gene: .
CDR3 length: 14
V gene: TRBV11-2
CDR3 DNA: TGTGCCAGCAGCTTAGTTTCGGGGGCCTATACCCAGTACTTC
CDR3 protein: CASSLVSGAYTQYF

J gene: TRBJ1-1
clone size: many
D gene: .
CDR3 length: 15
V gene: TRBV5-1
CDR3 DNA: TGCGCCAGCAGCTTGGACAACCAATTGAACACTGAAGCTTTCTTT
CDR3 protein: CASSLDNQLNTEAFF

J gene: TRBJ2-7
clone size: .
D gene: TRBD2
CDR3 length: 17
V gene: TRBV5-1
CDR3 DNA: TGCGCCAGCAGTACGCTAGCGGGAGTAGGAGGCTCCTACGAGCAGTACTTC
CDR3 protein: CASSTLAGVGGSYEQYF

J gene: TRBJ2-2
clone size: .
D gene: .
CDR3 length: 12
V gene: TRBV29-1
CDR3 DNA: TGCAGCGTTGCTGGGGGAACCGGGGAGCTGTTTTTT
CDR3 protein: CSVAGGTGELFF

J gene: TRBJ2-1
clone size: medium-sized
D gene: TRBD2
CDR3 length: 16
V gene: TRBV7-3
CDR3 DNA: TGTGCCAGCAGCCCTCGGACTAGCGGGCACTACAATGAGCAGTTCTTC
CDR3 protein: CASSPRTSGHYNEQFF

J gene: TRBJ2-5
clone size: .
D gene: TRBD2
CDR3 length: 15
V gene: TRBV5-4
CDR3 DNA: TGTGCCAGCAGCACACCTCATGGACTAGAAGAGACCCAGTACTTC
CDR3 protein: CASSTPHGLEETQYF

J gene: TRBJ2-7
clone size: many
D gene: TRBD2
CDR3 length: 15
V gene: TRBV12-3/TRBV12-4
CDR3 DNA: TGTGCCAGCAGTCCGGCGGCGGGAGGCACCTACGAGCAGTACTTC
CDR3 protein: CASSPAAGGTYEQYF

J gene: TRBJ2-5
clone size: many
D gene: .
CDR3 length: 14
V gene: TRBV12-3/TRBV12-4
CDR3 DNA: TGTGCCAGCAGTTTACGGGGGAAACAAGAGACCCAGTACTTC
CDR3 protein: CASSLRGKQETQYF

J gene: TRBJ2-3
clone size: many
D gene: .
CDR3 length: 14
V gene: TRBV7-9
CDR3 DNA: TGTGCCAGCAGCTTGGCTCGGTTGTCAGATACGCAGTATTTT
CDR3 protein: CASSLARLSDTQYF

J gene: TRBJ1-5
clone size: .
D gene: .
CDR3 length: 13
V gene: TRBV12-3/TRBV12-4
CDR3 DNA: TGTGCCAGCAGTCTCGACGGTAATCAGCCCCAGCATTTT
CDR3 protein: CASSLDGNQPQHF

J gene: TRBJ2-7
clone size: many
D gene: TRBD2
CDR3 length: 13
V gene: TRBV29-1
CDR3 DNA: TGCAGCGCCGGGGGGCTAGCGGGAGGCGAGCAGTACTTC
CDR3 protein: CSAGGLAGGEQYF

J gene: TRBJ2-1
clone size: many
D gene: .
CDR3 length: 15
V gene: TRBV5-1
CDR3 DNA: TGCGCCAGCAGCTTGTTTGGTGGCGGGACCAATGAGCAGTTCTTC
CDR3 protein: CASSLFGGGTNEQFF

J gene: TRBJ1-1
clone size: many
D gene: .
CDR3 length: 15
V gene: TRBV19
CDR3 DNA: TGTGCCAGTAGTATAAAGTCGGCTTCTGGGTCGGGAGCTTTCTTT
CDR3 protein: CASSIKSASGSGAFF

J gene: TRBJ2-1
clone size: few
D gene: TRBD2
CDR3 length: 14
V gene: TRBV5-1
CDR3 DNA: TGCGCCAGCAGCTTGACTAGCGGGAGCAATGAGCAGTTCTTC
CDR3 protein: CASSLTSGSNEQFF